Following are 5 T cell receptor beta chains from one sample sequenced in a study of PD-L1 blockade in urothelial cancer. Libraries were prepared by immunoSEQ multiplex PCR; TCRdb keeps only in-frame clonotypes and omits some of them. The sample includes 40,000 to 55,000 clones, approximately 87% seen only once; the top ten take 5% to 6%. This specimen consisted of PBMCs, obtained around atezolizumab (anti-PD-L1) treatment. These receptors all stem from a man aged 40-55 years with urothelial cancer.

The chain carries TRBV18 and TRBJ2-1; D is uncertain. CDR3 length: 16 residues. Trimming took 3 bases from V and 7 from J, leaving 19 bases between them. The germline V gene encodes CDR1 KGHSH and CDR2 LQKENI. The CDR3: CASSPAWALVRNEQFF. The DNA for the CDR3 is TGTGCCAGCTCACCTGCGTGGGCCCTTGTACGGAATGAGCAGTTCTTC.

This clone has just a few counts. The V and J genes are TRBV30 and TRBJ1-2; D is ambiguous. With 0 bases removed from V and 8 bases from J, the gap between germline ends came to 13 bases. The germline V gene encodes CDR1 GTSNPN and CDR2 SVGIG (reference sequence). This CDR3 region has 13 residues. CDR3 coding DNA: TGTGCCTGGAGTGTACAATGGCAAGAAGGCTACACCTTC. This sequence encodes CAWSVQWQEGYTF. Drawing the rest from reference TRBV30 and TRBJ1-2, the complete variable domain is SQTIHQWPATLVQPVGSPLSLECTVEGTSNPNLYWYRQAAGRGLQLLFYSVGIGQISSEVPQNLSASRPQDRQFILSSKKLLLSDSGFYLCAWSVQWQEGYTFGSGTRLTVV.

The CDR3 DNA is TGTGCCAGCAGTTTATCCTGGGCAGGGGGGATGTACGAGCAGTACTTC. Protein product: CASSLSWAGGMYEQYF. The J gene is TRBJ2-7, the V gene TRBV27; tentatively, D is TRBD1 (7 bases). This CDR3 comprises 16 residues. Between the trimmed V and J ends, which lost 0 bases and 4 bases, there was a span of 16 bases. Germline-derived CDR1 and CDR2 are MNHEY and SMNVEV (reference sequence).

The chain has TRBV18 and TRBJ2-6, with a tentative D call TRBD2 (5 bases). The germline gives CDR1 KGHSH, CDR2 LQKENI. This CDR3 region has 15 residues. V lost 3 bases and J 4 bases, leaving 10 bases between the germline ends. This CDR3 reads CASSPGVSGANVLTF. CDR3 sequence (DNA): TGTGCCAGCTCACCGGGAGTTTCCGGGGCCAACGTCCTGACTTTC. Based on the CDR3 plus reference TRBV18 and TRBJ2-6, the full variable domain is NAGVMQNPRHLVRRRGQEARLRCSPMKGHSHVYWYRQLPEEGLKFMVYLQKENIIDESGMPKERFSAEFPKEGPSILRIQQVVRGDSAAYFCASSPGVSGANVLTFGAGSRLTVL.

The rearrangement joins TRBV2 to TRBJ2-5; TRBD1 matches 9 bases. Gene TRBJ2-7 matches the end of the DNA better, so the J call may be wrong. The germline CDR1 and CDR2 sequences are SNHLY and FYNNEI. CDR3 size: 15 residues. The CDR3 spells CASSYTGTGNYEQYF. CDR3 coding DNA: TGTGCCAGCAGCTACACCGGGACAGGGAACTACGAGCAGTACTTC.